The 7 T cell receptor beta chains reported below all come from one sample, sequenced in a study of blood T cell repertoires in COVID-19. TCRdb's table, derived via immunoSEQ multiplex PCR, lists solely in-frame clones and lacks some. The table records about 230,000 clones, roughly 90% of them present only once. Sequencing input: PBMCs or T cells enriched from blood (not recorded which). These receptor sequences come from a woman in her 30s with acute COVID-19.

CDR3 coding DNA: TGTGCCAGTAGTCCCCGCGGGATCTATGGCTACACCTTC. This sequence encodes CASSPRGIYGYTF. The rearrangement links TRBV19 to TRBJ1-2; D remains ambiguous. Germline V gives CDR1 LNHDA, CDR2 SQIVND (reference sequence). The CDR3 is 13 amino acids. The ends were cut back, 5 bases at V and 4 bases at J, with 11 bases in the middle.

V usage is TRBV27 and J usage is TRBJ1-6; D is unclear. The germline V and J ends were trimmed by 3 bases and 7 bases, with 13 bases remaining between them. The CDR3 is 15 residues long. The V gene's germline CDR1 is MNHEY and CDR2 SMNVEV (reference sequence). The CDR3 DNA is TGTGCCAGCAGTTTCACCCTTTCGGGGAATTCACCCCTCCACTTT. Protein: CASSFTLSGNSPLHF.

V is TRBV9 and J is TRBJ1-1, with D possibly being TRBD1 (5 bases). Germline CDR1 SGDLS, CDR2 YYNGEE. The CDR3 is made up of 15 amino acids. The V end was cut by 0 bases, the J end by 3 bases, with 12 bases between. This CDR3 is CASSVGGGADTEAFF. In DNA form, the CDR3 reads TGTGCCAGCAGCGTAGGAGGAGGGGCGGACACTGAAGCTTTCTTT.

This clone has just one count. This chain connects TRBV5-1 to TRBJ2-7, with a possible D match to TRBD1 (7 bases). Per the germline V gene, CDR1 is SGHRS and CDR2 is YFSETQ. The ends were cut back, 3 bases at V and 2 bases at J, with 18 bases in the middle. This CDR3 has 16 amino acids. CDR3 in amino acids: CASSWAGAGGPYEQYF. The CDR3 DNA sequence: TGCGCCAGCAGCTGGGCCGGGGCAGGGGGGCCCTACGAGCAGTACTTC.

In DNA, the CDR3 is TGTGCCAGCAGTGATTGGGGACAGGGGTTGGATAATTCACCCCTCCACTTT. Amino acid sequence: CASSDWGQGLDNSPLHF. The chain recombines TRBV2 with TRBJ1-6; 10 bases fit TRBD1. The germline V gene encodes CDR1 SNHLY and CDR2 FYNNEI. This CDR3 region has 17 residues. The J segment lost 5 bases and the V segment lost 3 bases, leaving 7 bases of the junction unmatched.

This clone was detected only once. The gene calls are TRBV30 and TRBJ1-3; D call uncertain. Trimming removed 3 bases from V and 7 bases from J, with 16 bases in between. Germline V lookup: CDR1 GTSNPN, CDR2 SVGIG (reference sequence). This CDR3 region has 14 residues. CDR3 coding DNA: TGTGCCTGGAGGGCCTCTGAGAGGATGAACACCATATATTTT. This translates into CAWRASERMNTIYF.

The V call is TRBV25-1, the J call TRBJ2-2; 9 bases align to TRBD1. The CDR3 consists of 16 residues. From germline, CDR1 is MGHDK and CDR2 SYGVNS. V trimming: 2 bases; J trimming: 6 bases; junction bases outside the gene matches: 7. In DNA form, the CDR3 reads TGTGCCAGCAGTGAAAAGGGGACAGGGCCGGCCGGGGAGCTGTTTTTT. Protein: CASSEKGTGPAGELFF.